Listed below are T cell receptor beta chains from one sample, sequenced in a study of long-term antiretroviral therapy in people with HIV. Sequencing was performed with immunoSEQ multiplex PCR; in TCRdb, only in-frame clones are kept and a portion is missing. The sample has more than 20,000 clones, about 85% seen once. The sample here was unsorted PBMCs, taken 2.3 years after starting antiretroviral therapy. Receptors were obtained from a man between 40 and 49 years old with HIV. Both conserved end residues are part of each CDR3. The order of the fields is D gene, clone size, J gene, V gene, CDR3 length, CDR3 DNA, CDR3 protein. A D gene is named only where the DNA matches it firmly. Some rows mark clone size as missing; the rest say once, few, many or name a class of expanded clone.

d_call: -
clone_size: -
j_call: TRBJ2-6
v_call: TRBV5-6
cdr3_length: 18
cdr3_nt: TGTGCCAGCAGCGTCTATACGGCGGGGCTCTCTGGGGCCAACGTCCTGACTTTC
cdr3_aa: CASSVYTAGLSGANVLTF

d_call: -
clone_size: once
j_call: TRBJ1-3
v_call: TRBV6-5
cdr3_length: 15
cdr3_nt: TGTGCCAGCAGCCGCCGGGCGTTCTCTGGAAACACCATATATTTT
cdr3_aa: CASSRRAFSGNTIYF

d_call: TRBD2
clone_size: -
j_call: TRBJ2-1
v_call: TRBV13
cdr3_length: 16
cdr3_nt: TGTGCCAGCAGCAGTTCCCCGGGACTAGCGGACAATGAGCAGTTCTTC
cdr3_aa: CASSSSPGLADNEQFF

d_call: TRBD1
clone_size: -
j_call: TRBJ1-1
v_call: TRBV2
cdr3_length: 14
cdr3_nt: TGTGCCAGCAGTGGTACAGGGGGCTGGACTGAAGCTTTCTTT
cdr3_aa: CASSGTGGWTEAFF

d_call: -
clone_size: few
j_call: TRBJ1-4
v_call: TRBV19
cdr3_length: 12
cdr3_nt: TGTGCCAGTAGAGAAGGAAGTGAAAAACTGTTTTTT
cdr3_aa: CASREGSEKLFF

d_call: -
clone_size: -
j_call: TRBJ1-2
v_call: TRBV7-2
cdr3_length: 13
cdr3_nt: TGTGCCAGCAGCTTACAGCCCAACTATGGCTACACCTTC
cdr3_aa: CASSLQPNYGYTF

d_call: TRBD1
clone_size: -
j_call: TRBJ1-1
v_call: TRBV7-2
cdr3_length: 15
cdr3_nt: TGTGCCAGCAGCTTAGCACAGGGGGGGAACACTGAAGCTTTCTTT
cdr3_aa: CASSLAQGGNTEAFF

d_call: TRBD2
clone_size: -
j_call: TRBJ2-5
v_call: TRBV9
cdr3_length: 17
cdr3_nt: TGTGCCAGCAGCGTAGAGAGTAGCGGGAGGGCGGGGGAGACCCAGTACTTC
cdr3_aa: CASSVESSGRAGETQYF

d_call: TRBD1
clone_size: -
j_call: TRBJ2-7
v_call: TRBV5-1
cdr3_length: 14
cdr3_nt: TGCGCCAGCAGCTTGATCAGGGGGTCCTACGAGCAGTACTTC
cdr3_aa: CASSLIRGSYEQYF

d_call: -
clone_size: -
j_call: TRBJ1-1
v_call: TRBV6-5
cdr3_length: 13
cdr3_nt: TGTGCCAGCAGTTACTTCGGGCAGGGTGAAGCTTTCTTT
cdr3_aa: CASSYFGQGEAFF

d_call: -
clone_size: -
j_call: TRBJ2-1
v_call: TRBV27
cdr3_length: 16
cdr3_nt: TGTGCCAGCAGTTGGGCTAGGGTCAGCTCCTACAATGAGCAGTTCTTC
cdr3_aa: CASSWARVSSYNEQFF

d_call: -
clone_size: -
j_call: TRBJ1-5
v_call: TRBV6-4
cdr3_length: 16
cdr3_nt: TGTGCCAGCAGTCCCCACGACGGATATAGCAATCAGCCCCAGCATTTT
cdr3_aa: CASSPHDGYSNQPQHF

d_call: -
clone_size: -
j_call: TRBJ1-5
v_call: TRBV2
cdr3_length: 14
cdr3_nt: TGTGCCAGCAGTGAGAGTGAAGGCAATCAGCCCCAGCATTTT
cdr3_aa: CASSESEGNQPQHF

d_call: -
clone_size: -
j_call: TRBJ2-7
v_call: TRBV28
cdr3_length: 12
cdr3_nt: TGTGCCAGTCGAGGACTCCTCTACGAGCAGTACTTC
cdr3_aa: CASRGLLYEQYF

d_call: -
clone_size: once
j_call: TRBJ2-1
v_call: TRBV27
cdr3_length: 12
cdr3_nt: TGTGCCAGCAGTTTAGTGGGCAATGAGCAGTTCTTC
cdr3_aa: CASSLVGNEQFF

d_call: -
clone_size: -
j_call: TRBJ1-1
v_call: TRBV14
cdr3_length: 13
cdr3_nt: TGTGCCAGCACCTTCTCGCGGAACACTGAAGCTTTCTTT
cdr3_aa: CASTFSRNTEAFF

d_call: TRBD2
clone_size: -
j_call: TRBJ2-3
v_call: TRBV5-1
cdr3_length: 15
cdr3_nt: TGCGCCAGCAGCCCTATTAGCGGGGGGTCGGATACGCAGTATTTT
cdr3_aa: CASSPISGGSDTQYF

d_call: TRBD1
clone_size: -
j_call: TRBJ2-3
v_call: TRBV7-9
cdr3_length: 15
cdr3_nt: TGTGCCAGCAGCCCCGACAGGGTTAGCACAGATACGCAGTATTTT
cdr3_aa: CASSPDRVSTDTQYF

d_call: -
clone_size: -
j_call: TRBJ1-2
v_call: TRBV19
cdr3_length: 15
cdr3_nt: TGTGCCAGTAGTATTCATGAGTCCGGGGTTAATGGCTACACCTTC
cdr3_aa: CASSIHESGVNGYTF

d_call: TRBD2
clone_size: -
j_call: TRBJ2-1
v_call: TRBV5-8
cdr3_length: 15
cdr3_nt: TGTGCCAGCAGCTTGGGGAGCAGTAGCGGGGGTGAGCAGTTCTTC
cdr3_aa: CASSLGSSSGGEQFF

d_call: -
clone_size: -
j_call: TRBJ1-2
v_call: TRBV2
cdr3_length: 13
cdr3_nt: TGTGCCAGCAGTTCACAGGGTTCAACTGGCTACACCTTC
cdr3_aa: CASSSQGSTGYTF

d_call: -
clone_size: once
j_call: TRBJ2-2
v_call: TRBV9
cdr3_length: 13
cdr3_nt: TGTGCCAGCAGCGTAGACCTCAGCGGGGAGCTGTTTTTT
cdr3_aa: CASSVDLSGELFF

d_call: -
clone_size: few
j_call: TRBJ2-3
v_call: TRBV7-6
cdr3_length: 18
cdr3_nt: TGTGCCAGCAGCTTCAGAGCGGTGAGCGGCGGCGCAGGGGATACGCAGTATTTT
cdr3_aa: CASSFRAVSGGAGDTQYF